The 16 T cell receptor beta chains below were found in one sample sequenced in a study of T cell repertoires in cytomegalovirus infection. TCRdb reanalysed the reads using MiXCR and keeps one entry per CDR3 protein. The table has hundreds of thousands of distinct CDR3 sequences, about a third seen once; the top ten hold around 2.8%. Material: PBMCs. These receptors originate from a human donor in good health (CMV status not recorded). Some clones in this sample may be carry-over from other donors' samples.

V is TRBV3-1 and J is TRBJ1-4; tentatively, D is TRBD1 (5 bases). Germline CDR1 is LGHDT and CDR2 is YNNKEL (reference sequence). The CDR3 sequence is 15 residues long. V lost 2 bases and J lost 7, with 14 bases in between. The CDR3, as DNA: TGTGCCAGCAGCCAATTTCTAGGGGAAAGTGAAAAACTGTTTTTT. Encoded protein: CASSQFLGESEKLFF.

The gene calls are TRBV28 and TRBJ1-6; TRBD1 matches 8 bases. This CDR3 comprises 15 residues. The trim removed 1 base at V and 7 bases at J, leaving 3 bases unmatched. Germline V gene lookup returns CDR1 MDHEN and CDR2 SYDVKM. The CDR3 bases are TGTGCCAGCAGTTTATTCGGACAGGGAAATTCACCCCTCCACTTT. This translates into CASSLFGQGNSPLHF.

This clonotype was counted between two and nine times. The chain employs TRBV20-1 and TRBJ2-1; 8 nucleotides match TRBD2. The CDR3 is 13 amino acids. CDR1 DFQATT and CDR2 SNEGSKA come from the germline V gene (reference sequence). V trimming: 5 bases; J trimming: 9 bases; junction bases outside the gene matches: 9. The CDR3 is CSAPGAGGGEQFF. DNA for the CDR3: TGCAGTGCTCCGGGGGCCGGGGGGGGTGAGCAGTTCTTC.

This clonotype was observed a handful of times. The genes are TRBV25-1 and TRBJ1-4; TRBD1 agrees at 7 bases. V was clipped by 8 bases and J by 6 bases; unmatched bases: 6. The CDR3 totals 13 residues. The V gene's germline CDR1 is MGHDK and CDR2 SYGVNS. In DNA, the CDR3 is TGTGCCAGCGCCGACAGGGTCCATGAAAAACTGTTTTTT. It is translated as CASADRVHEKLFF.

This clonotype was observed a single time. The CDR3 spells CASSSSGAELTEAFF. The CDR3 coding sequence is TGTGCCAGCAGCTCCTCCGGGGCGGAACTCACTGAAGCTTTCTTT. V and J are TRBV2 and TRBJ1-1; D possibly corresponds to TRBD1 (5 bases). This CDR3 is 15 amino acids long. The germline gives CDR1 SNHLY, CDR2 FYNNEI. V lost 6 bases and J lost 4, with 18 bases in between. Combining the CDR3 with reference TRBV2 and TRBJ1-1 gives the whole variable domain EPEVTQTPSHQVTQMGQEVILRCVPISNHLYFYWYRQILGQKVEFLVSFYNNEISEKSEIFDDQFSVERPDGSNFTLKIRSTKLEDSAMYFCASSSSGAELTEAFFGQGTRLTVV.

This clonotype has more than one count but fewer than ten. The V and J genes are TRBV7-9 and TRBJ1-2, with a weak D call TRBD1 (6 bases). The CDR3 length is 12 residues. Deletions cut 6 bases from V and 8 bases from J, with 13 bases between. The germline V gene has CDR1 SEHNR and CDR2 FQNEAQ (reference sequence). Written as DNA, the CDR3 is TGTGCCAGCAGTCCAACAGGGTTAGGCTACACCTTC. It encodes CASSPTGLGYTF.

This clonotype was detected many times. The genes are TRBV7-2 and TRBJ2-2; 9 bases fit TRBD1. The CDR3 spans 16 residues. V was pared by 6 bases and J by 2 bases, with 7 bases of the junction left unmatched. CDR1 and CDR2 from the germline V gene are SGHTA and FQGNSA. The CDR3 region is CASRQQGAVNTGELFF. CDR3 nucleotides: TGTGCCAGCAGGCAACAGGGGGCTGTAAACACCGGGGAGCTGTTTTTT.

This clonotype occurred a few times. CDR3 region: CASSLSGNPQETQYF. The CDR3 nucleotides read TGTGCCAGCAGCCTGAGCGGCAATCCCCAAGAGACCCAGTACTTC. This rearrangement joins TRBV11-3 to TRBJ2-5; perhaps TRBD2 as D (5 bases). The germline CDR1 and CDR2 sequences are SGHNT and YENEEA. The length of the CDR3 is 15 residues. V gave up 5 bases and J gave up 1 base, with 14 bases separating them.

The sample holds a few counts of this clonotype. The chain links TRBV7-2 to TRBJ2-5; 8 positions match TRBD2. Germline V gene sequence: CDR1 SGHTA, CDR2 FQGNSA. This CDR3 has 16 residues. The J segment lost 4 bases and the V segment lost 2 bases, leaving 9 bases of the junction unmatched. CDR3 amino acids: CASSLPRGAGGETQYF. In DNA form, the CDR3 reads TGTGCCAGCAGCTTACCCCGCGGGGCGGGGGGAGAGACCCAGTACTTC.

V and J are TRBV14 and TRBJ2-5; D not resolved. V dropped 5 bases and J dropped 4 bases, with 11 bases sitting between them. The CDR3 length is 13 residues. In germline, CDR1 is SGHDN, CDR2 FVKESK. CDR3 residues: CASSSRPRETQYF. CDR3 sequence (DNA): TGTGCCAGCAGCTCCCGGCCTCGAGAGACCCAGTACTTC.

The DNA for the CDR3 is TGTGCCAGCAGTTTGGCAGGGATTCGGGAAAAACTGTTTTTT. Its translation is CASSLAGIREKLFF. The rearrangement uses TRBV27 and TRBJ1-4, with D possibly being TRBD1 (5 bases). V was clipped by 3 bases and J by 8 bases, with 13 bases between them. Germline V gene data show CDR1 as MNHEY and CDR2 as SMNVEV (reference sequence). The CDR3 has 14 amino acids.

This clonotype was seen repeatedly, ten times or more. The chain joins TRBV28 to TRBJ1-5, with 7 bases fitting TRBD1. V gave up 1 base and J gave up 4 bases; unmatched junction bases: 10. There are 17 residues in the CDR3. Germline V CDR1 and CDR2: MDHEN, SYDVKM. The CDR3: CASSLSLVQGSNQPQHF. CDR3 sequence (DNA): TGTGCCAGCAGTTTATCCCTAGTACAGGGGTCAAATCAGCCCCAGCATTTT.

This clonotype was picked up a small number of times. The rearrangement joins TRBV7-2 to TRBJ2-2; 13 positions match TRBD2. The germline V gene has CDR1 SGHTA and CDR2 FQGNSA. This CDR3 comprises 16 residues. After removal of 6 bases from V and 4 bases from J, the junction contained 5 bases not matched to a gene. The CDR3: CASSRLAGGITGELFF. The CDR3 DNA sequence: TGTGCCAGCAGTCGACTAGCGGGAGGTATCACCGGGGAGCTGTTTTTT.

This clonotype was counted many times. The genes are TRBV7-9 and TRBJ1-4; D is ambiguous. Trimming pared 5 bases from V and 14 bases from J, leaving 12 bases between. Per germline, CDR1 SEHNR and CDR2 FQNEAQ (reference sequence). This CDR3 has 11 residues. The CDR3 is CASSPGRGLFF. The CDR3 nucleotides read TGTGCCAGCAGCCCGGGGAGAGGGCTGTTTTTT.

This clonotype was detected ten times or more. V usage is TRBV7-2 and J usage is TRBJ2-5; no definite D call. Germline V gene sequence: CDR1 SGHTA, CDR2 FQGNSA. Trimming took 8 bases from V and 2 from J, leaving 12 bases between them. The CDR3 loop spans 13 amino acids. The CDR3 DNA is TGTGCCAGCTTAGGTAGAACACAAGAGACCCAGTACTTC. Protein sequence: CASLGRTQETQYF.

The CDR3 loop reads CSATGRKNTEAFF. The CDR3 DNA reads TGCAGTGCCACCGGAAGGAAGAACACTGAAGCTTTCTTT. The gene calls are TRBV20-1 and TRBJ1-1, with unresolved D. The CDR3 contains 13 residues. The V gene's germline CDR1 is DFQATT and CDR2 SNEGSKA (reference sequence). Deletions cut 6 bases from V and 1 base from J, with 12 bases between.